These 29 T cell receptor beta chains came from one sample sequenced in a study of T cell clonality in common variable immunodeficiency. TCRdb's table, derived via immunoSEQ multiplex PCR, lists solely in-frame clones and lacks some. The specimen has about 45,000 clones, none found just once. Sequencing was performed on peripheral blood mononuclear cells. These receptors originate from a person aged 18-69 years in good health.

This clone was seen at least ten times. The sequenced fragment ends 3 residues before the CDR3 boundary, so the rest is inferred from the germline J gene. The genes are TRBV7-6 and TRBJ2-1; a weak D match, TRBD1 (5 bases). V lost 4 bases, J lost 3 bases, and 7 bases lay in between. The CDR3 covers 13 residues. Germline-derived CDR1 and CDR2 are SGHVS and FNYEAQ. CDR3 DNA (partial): TGTGCCAGCAGCTCGCAGGGCTACAATGAG. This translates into CASSSQGYNE. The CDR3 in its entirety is CASSSQGYNEQFF.

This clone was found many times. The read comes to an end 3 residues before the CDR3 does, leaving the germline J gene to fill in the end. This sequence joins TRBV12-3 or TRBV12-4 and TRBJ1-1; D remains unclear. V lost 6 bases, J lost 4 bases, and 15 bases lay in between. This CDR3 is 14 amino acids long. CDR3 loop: CASSPFRVGTEAFF. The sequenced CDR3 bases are TGTGCCAGCAGCCCGTTTCGGGTAGGCACTGAA.

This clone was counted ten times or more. CDR3 protein: CSVDTRENGTDTQYF. CDR3 DNA (partial): TGCAGCGTTGATACGCGGGAGAACGGCACAGATACG. V and J are TRBV29-1 and TRBJ2-3; 7 bases agree with TRBD2. The read halts 3 residues ahead of the CDR3 end, with the missing end drawn from the germline J gene. Germline assignment: CDR1 SQVTM and CDR2 ANQGSEA. This CDR3 is built from 15 residues. Trimming cost V 3 bases and J 1 base; bases outside gene matches: 7.

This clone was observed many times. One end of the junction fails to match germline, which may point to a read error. CDR3 protein: CASSQEAGAGANVLTF. The CDR3 DNA, read in part, is TGCGCCAGCAGCCAAGAAGCAGGGGCTGGGGCCAACGTC. The chain couples TRBV4-2 to TRBJ2-6; D is perhaps TRBD1 (6 bases). Sequencing ends 3 residues short of the CDR3 end; the germline J gene provides the rest. The CDR3 is made up of 16 amino acids. Germline CDR1 LGHNA, CDR2 YNFKEQ.

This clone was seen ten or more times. This CDR3 is CASSFRVNTEAFF. Partial CDR3 DNA: TGTGCCAGCAGTTTTAGGGTGAACACTGAA. The chain couples TRBV12-3 or TRBV12-4 to TRBJ1-1; D is unresolved. The read halts 3 residues ahead of the CDR3 end, with the missing end drawn from the germline J gene. The CDR3 consists of 13 residues. The ends were cut back, 3 bases at V and 0 bases at J, with 5 bases in the middle.

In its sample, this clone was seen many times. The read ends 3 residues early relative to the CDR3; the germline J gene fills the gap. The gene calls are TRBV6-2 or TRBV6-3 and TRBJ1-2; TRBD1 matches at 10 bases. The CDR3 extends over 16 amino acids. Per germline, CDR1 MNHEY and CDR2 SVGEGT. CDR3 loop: CASSHTSSTGGEGYTF. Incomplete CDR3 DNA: TGTGCCAGCAGTCATACCTCCTCGACAGGGGGCGAAGGC.

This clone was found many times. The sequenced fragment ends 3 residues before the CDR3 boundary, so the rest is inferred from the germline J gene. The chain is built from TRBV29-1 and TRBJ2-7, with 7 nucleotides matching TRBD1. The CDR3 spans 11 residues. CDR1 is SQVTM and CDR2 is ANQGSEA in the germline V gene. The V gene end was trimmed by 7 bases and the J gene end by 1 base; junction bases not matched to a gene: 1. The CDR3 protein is CSGGQSYEQYF. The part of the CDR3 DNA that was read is TGCAGCGGGGGACAGTCCTACGAG.

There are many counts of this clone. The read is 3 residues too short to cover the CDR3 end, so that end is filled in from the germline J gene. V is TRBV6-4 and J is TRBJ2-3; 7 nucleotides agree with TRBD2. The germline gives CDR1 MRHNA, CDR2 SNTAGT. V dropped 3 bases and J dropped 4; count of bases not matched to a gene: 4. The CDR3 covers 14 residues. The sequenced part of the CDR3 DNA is TGTGCCAGCAGTGAACGGGGGGACGCAGATACG. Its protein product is CASSERGDADT. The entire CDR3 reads CASSERGDADTQYF.

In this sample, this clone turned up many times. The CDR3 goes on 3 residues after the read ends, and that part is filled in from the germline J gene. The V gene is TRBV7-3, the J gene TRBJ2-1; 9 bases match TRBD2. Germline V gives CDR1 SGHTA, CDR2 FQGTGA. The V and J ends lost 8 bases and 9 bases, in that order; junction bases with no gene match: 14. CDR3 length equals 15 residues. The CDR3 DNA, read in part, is TGTGCCAGCTCTCCCACGCGGGGGGGCCCCGGTGAG. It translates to CASSPTRGGPGE. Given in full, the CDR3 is CASSPTRGGPGEQFF.

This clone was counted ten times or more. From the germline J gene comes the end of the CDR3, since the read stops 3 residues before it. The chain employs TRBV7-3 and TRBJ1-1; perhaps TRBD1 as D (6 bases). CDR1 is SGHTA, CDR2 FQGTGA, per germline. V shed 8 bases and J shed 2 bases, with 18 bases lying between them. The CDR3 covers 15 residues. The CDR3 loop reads CASAWRGGANTEAFF. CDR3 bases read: TGTGCCAGCGCCTGGAGGGGGGGCGCTAACACTGAA. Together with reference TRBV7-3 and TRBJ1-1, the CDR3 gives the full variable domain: GAGVSQTPSNKVTEKGKYVELRCDPISGHTALYWYRQSLGQGPEFLIYFQGTGAADDSGLPNDRFFAVRPEGSVSTLKIQRTERGDSAVYLCASAWRGGANTEAFFGQGTRLTVV.

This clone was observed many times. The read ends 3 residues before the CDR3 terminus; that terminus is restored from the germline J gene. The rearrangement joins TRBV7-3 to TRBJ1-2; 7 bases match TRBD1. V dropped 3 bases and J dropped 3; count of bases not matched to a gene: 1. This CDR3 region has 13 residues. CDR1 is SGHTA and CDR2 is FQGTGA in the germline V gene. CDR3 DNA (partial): TGTGCCAGCAGCTTTACAGGGGACTATGGC. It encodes CASSFTGDYG. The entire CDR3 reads CASSFTGDYGYTF.

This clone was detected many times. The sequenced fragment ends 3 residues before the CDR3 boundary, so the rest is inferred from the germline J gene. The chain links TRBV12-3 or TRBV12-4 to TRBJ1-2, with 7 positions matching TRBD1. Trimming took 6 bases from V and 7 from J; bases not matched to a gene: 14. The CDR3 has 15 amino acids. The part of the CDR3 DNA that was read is TGTGCCAGCAGCAATGGACAGGCCCTTGGTGGTGGC. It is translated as CASSNGQALGGG. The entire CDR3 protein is CASSNGQALGGGYTF.

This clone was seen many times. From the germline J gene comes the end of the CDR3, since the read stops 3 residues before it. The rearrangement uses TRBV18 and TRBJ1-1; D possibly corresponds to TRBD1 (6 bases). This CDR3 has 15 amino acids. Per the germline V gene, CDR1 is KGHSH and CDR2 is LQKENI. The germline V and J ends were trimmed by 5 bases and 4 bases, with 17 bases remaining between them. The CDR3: CASSELGQSTTEAFF. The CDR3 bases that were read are TGTGCCAGCTCAGAATTAGGACAGTCCACCACTGAA.

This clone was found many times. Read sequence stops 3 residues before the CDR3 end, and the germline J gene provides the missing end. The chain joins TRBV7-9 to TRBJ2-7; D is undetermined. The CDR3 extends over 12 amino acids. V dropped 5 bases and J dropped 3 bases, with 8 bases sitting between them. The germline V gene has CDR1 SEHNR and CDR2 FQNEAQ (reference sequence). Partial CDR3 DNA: TGTGCCAGCAGCAGGGTAGGCTACGAG. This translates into CASSRVGYE. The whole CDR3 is CASSRVGYEQYF.

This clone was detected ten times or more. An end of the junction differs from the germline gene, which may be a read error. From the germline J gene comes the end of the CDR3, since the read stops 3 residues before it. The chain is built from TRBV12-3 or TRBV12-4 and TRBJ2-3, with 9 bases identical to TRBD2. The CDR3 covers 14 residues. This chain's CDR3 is CASSTGTSRDTQYF. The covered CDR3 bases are TGTGCCAGCAGTACCGGGACTAGCAGAGATACG.

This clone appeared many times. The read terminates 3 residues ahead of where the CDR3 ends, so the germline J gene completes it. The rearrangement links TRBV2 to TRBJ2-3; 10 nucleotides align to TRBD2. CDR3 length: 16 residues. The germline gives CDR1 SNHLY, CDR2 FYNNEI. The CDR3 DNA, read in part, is TGTTATAGCGGGGGGTCACGCCTGCAACTCACAGATACG. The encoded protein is CYSGGSRLQLTDT. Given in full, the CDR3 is CYSGGSRLQLTDTQYF.

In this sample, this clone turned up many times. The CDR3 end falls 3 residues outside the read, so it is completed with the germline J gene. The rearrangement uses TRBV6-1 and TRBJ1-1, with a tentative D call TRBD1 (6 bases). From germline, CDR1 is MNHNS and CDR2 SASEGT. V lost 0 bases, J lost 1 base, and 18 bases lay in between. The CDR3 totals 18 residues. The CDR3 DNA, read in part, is TGTGCCAGCAGTGAAGCCCCGGGGGGCTTACTGGGGAACACTGAA. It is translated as CASSEAPGGLLGNTE. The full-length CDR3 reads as CASSEAPGGLLGNTEAFF.

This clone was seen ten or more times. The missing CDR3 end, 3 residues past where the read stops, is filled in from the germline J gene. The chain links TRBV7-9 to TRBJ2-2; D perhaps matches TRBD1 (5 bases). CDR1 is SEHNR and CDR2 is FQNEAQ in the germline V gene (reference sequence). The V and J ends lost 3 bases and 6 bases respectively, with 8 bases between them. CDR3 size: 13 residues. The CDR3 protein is CASSFQQAGELFF. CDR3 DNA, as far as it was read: TGTGCCAGCAGCTTTCAACAGGCCGGGGAG.

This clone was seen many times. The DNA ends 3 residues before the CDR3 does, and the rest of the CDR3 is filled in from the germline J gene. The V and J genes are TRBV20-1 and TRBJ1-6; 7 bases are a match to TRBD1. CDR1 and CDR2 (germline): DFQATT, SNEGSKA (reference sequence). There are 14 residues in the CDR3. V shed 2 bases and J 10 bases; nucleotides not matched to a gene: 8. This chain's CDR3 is CSARSDRVGSPLHF. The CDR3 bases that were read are TGCAGTGCTAGATCCGACAGGGTAGGCTCACCC.

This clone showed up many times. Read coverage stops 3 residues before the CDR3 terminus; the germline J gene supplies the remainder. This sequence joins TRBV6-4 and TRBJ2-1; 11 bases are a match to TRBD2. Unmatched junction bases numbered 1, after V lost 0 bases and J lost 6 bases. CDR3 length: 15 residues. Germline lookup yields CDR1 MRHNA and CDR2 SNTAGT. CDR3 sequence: CASSDSTSGANEQFF. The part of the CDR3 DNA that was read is TGTGCCAGCAGTGACTCGACTAGCGGGGCCAATGAG.

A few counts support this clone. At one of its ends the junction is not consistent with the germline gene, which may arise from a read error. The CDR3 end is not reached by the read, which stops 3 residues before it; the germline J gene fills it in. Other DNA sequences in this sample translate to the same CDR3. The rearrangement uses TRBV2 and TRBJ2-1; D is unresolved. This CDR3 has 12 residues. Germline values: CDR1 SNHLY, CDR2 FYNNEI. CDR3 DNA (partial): TGTGCTAGCAGTGAAGTTCCGGATGAG. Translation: CASSEVPDE. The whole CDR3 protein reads CASSEVPDEQFF.

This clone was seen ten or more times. The CDR3 bases that were read are TGTGCCAGCAGTGACTCACCCCCGGGGGGTGGCGATACG. The encoded protein is CASSDSPPGGGDT. The entire CDR3 protein reads CASSDSPPGGGDTQYF. This chain connects TRBV6-4 to TRBJ2-3, with TRBD2 matching over 7 bases. The CDR3 end lies 3 residues beyond the end of the read and is filled in from the germline J gene. The germline gives CDR1 MRHNA, CDR2 SNTAGT. CDR3 length: 16 amino acids. V lost 0 bases to trimming and J lost 6 bases; unmatched junction nucleotides: 9.

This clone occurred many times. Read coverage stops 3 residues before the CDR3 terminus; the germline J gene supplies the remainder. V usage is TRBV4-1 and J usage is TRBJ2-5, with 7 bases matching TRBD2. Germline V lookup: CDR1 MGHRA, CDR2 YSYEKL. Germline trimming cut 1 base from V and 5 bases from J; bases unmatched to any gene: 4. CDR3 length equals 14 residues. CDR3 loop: CASSQAGLGETQYF. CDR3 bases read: TGCGCCAGCAGCCAAGCCGGACTAGGGGAGACC.

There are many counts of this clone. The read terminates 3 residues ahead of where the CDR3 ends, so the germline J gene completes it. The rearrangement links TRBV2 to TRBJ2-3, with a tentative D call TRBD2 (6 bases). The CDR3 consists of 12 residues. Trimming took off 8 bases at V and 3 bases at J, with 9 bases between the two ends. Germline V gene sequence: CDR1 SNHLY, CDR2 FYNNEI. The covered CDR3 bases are TGTGCCAGCTCGGAGGGGACAGATACG. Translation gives CASSEGTDT. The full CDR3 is CASSEGTDTQYF. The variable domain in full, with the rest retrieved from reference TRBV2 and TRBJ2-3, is EPEVTQTPSHQVTQMGQEVILRCVPISNHLYFYWYRQILGQKVEFLVSFYNNEISEKSEIFDDQFSVERPDGSNFTLKIRSTKLEDSAMYFCASSEGTDTQYFGPGTRLTVL.

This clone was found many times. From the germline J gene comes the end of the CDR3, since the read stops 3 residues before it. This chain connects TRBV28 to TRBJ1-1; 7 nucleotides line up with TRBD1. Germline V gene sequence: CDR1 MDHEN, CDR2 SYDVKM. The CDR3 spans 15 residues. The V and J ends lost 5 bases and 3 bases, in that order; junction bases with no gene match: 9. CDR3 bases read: TGTGCCAGCAGTACGGGGGGGACAGTCTACACTGAA. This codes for CASSTGGTVYTE. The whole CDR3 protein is CASSTGGTVYTEAFF.

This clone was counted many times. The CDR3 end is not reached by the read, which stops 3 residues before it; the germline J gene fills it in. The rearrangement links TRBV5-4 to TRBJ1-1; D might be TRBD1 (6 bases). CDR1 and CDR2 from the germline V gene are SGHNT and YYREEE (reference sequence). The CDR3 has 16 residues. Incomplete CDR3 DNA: TGTGCCAGCAGCGCACGAGGGGTCCGGGGGGGCGAGTCG. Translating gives CASSARGVRGGES. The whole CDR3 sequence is CASSARGVRGGESAFF.

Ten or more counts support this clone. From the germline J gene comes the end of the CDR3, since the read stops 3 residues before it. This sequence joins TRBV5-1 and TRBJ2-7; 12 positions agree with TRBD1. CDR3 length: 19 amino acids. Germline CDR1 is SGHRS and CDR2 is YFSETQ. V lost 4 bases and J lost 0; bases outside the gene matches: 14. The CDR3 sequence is CASSRQTGTGGSSSYEQYF. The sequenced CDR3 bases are TGCGCCAGCAGCCGACAAACCGGGACAGGGGGCTCCAGCTCCTACGAG.

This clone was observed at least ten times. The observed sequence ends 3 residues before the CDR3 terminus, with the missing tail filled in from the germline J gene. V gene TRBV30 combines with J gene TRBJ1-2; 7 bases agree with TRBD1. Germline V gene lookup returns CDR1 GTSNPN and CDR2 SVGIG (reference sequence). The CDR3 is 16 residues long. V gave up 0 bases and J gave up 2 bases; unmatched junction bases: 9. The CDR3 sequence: CAWSVFHPGGNYGYTF. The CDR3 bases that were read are TGTGCCTGGAGTGTTTTCCATCCAGGGGGGAACTATGGC.

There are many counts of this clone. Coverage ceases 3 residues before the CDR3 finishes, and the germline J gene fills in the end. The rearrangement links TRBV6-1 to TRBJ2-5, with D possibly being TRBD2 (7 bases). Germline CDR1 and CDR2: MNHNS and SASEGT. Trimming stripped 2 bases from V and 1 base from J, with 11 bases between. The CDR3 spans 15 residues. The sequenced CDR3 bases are TGTGCCAGCAGTGAACTGGCGGGGGCCCAAGAGACC. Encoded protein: CASSELAGAQET. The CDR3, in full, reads CASSELAGAQETQYF.